This is a list of T cell receptor beta chains from one sample in a study of blood T cell repertoires in COVID-19. The data were produced by immunoSEQ multiplex PCR, yet TCRdb's version contains in-frame clones alone and is incomplete. The sample lists around 100,000 clones; about 80% were seen once. The source material was peripheral blood. Receptor source: a human donor in a cohort sampled during active COVID-19. CDR3s leave out the opening cysteine and the closing phenylalanine or tryptophan. Each record gives: J gene, V gene, CDR3 protein.

TRBJ2-3 TRBV9 ASGGTDTQY
TRBJ1-6 TRBV6-1 ASSEKSEDRGFLYNSPLH
TRBJ2-5 TRBV29-1 SKGQGETQY
TRBJ2-1 TRBV7-3 ASSLRRGSNEQF
TRBJ2-3 TRBV6-2/TRBV6-3 ASSPGLAGTDTQY
TRBJ1-1 TRBV12-3/TRBV12-4 ASSPPAGPEAF
TRBJ2-1 TRBV4-3 ASSQDQLGGDSYNEQF
TRBJ1-5 TRBV11-2 ASSLLRQGKGQPQH
TRBJ1-1 TRBV28 ASSRRGLEAF
TRBJ2-6 TRBV28 ASSPLGAPSSGANVLT
TRBJ1-1 TRBV6-5 ASSLGTGVGTEAF
TRBJ2-2 TRBV19 ASSRTGGRNTGELF
TRBJ1-1 TRBV6-6 ASSYPEDSTEAF
TRBJ2-7 TRBV5-4 ASSLELAGGRYEQY
TRBJ2-7 TRBV2 ASKGEYEQY
TRBJ2-2 TRBV27 ASRVSMTGPGELF
TRBJ1-2 TRBV19 ASSITPDREAGYT
TRBJ1-2 TRBV18 ASSPGGDGYT
TRBJ1-1 TRBV27 ASSLSTRSRGAEAF
TRBJ2-2 TRBV12-3/TRBV12-4 ASSLSGAGELF
TRBJ1-5 TRBV28 ASSPGQRPNQPQH
TRBJ2-2 TRBV13 ASRRRQGVGELF
TRBJ2-2 TRBV28 ASSSNTPGEIGGELF
TRBJ1-4 TRBV7-6 ASSTDTHEKLF
TRBJ2-7 TRBV19 ASKRDRITYEQY
TRBJ1-5 TRBV19 ASSNLDRAGNNQPQH
TRBJ1-2 TRBV13 ASSFSIGGTGYGYT
TRBJ1-2 TRBV20-1 SASKGAGGYT
TRBJ2-5 TRBV5-6 ASSLGQGHQETQY
TRBJ1-2 TRBV6-5 ASSYDGTGNLYGYT
TRBJ1-5 TRBV5-5 ASSLRQDNSNQPQH
TRBJ1-2 TRBV27 ASSKGDSYGYT
TRBJ1-4 TRBV18 ASSLTGTANNEKLF
TRBJ1-4 TRBV18 ASSPENRAMELF
TRBJ2-1 TRBV5-1 ASSLNSGRENEQF
TRBJ2-3 TRBV2 ASRLGTGGSDTQY
TRBJ2-2 TRBV19 ASSLEARGRGPAGELF